This T cell receptor (beta chain) derives from a study of vaccination and CD4 T cells after COVID-19. Whole-study results and caveats: Median SARS-CoV-2-reactive clonotype numbers rose nonsignificantly, about 20 to 38. The study sampled relatively few convalescent patients and omitted early post-infection timepoints.

Sequencing of DNA taken from cultured CD4+ T cells relied on the Oncomine TCR Beta short-read assay. Genomic DNA was isolated from cultured CD4+ T cells. Each CDR3 protein gets one entry after TCRdb re-called the PCR reads with MiXCR. This table holds approximately 23,000 distinct CDR3 sequences, less than 45% found once. Worth noting for this clonotype: What it recognizes is unknown.

This CDR3 is 14 amino acids long. The V and J ends lost 6 bases and 3 bases respectively, with 12 bases between them. The germline V gene has CDR1 MDHEN and CDR2 SYDVKM. Indicated time point: late sampling 161 to 241 days after vaccination in a few convalescent patients. Treatment denoted: approximately 9-day PBMC culture with coronavirus spike peptide pools or control peptides (ViraFEST assay). PBMCs, plated at roughly 2.2 million per well, were grown in the presence of about 9.5 IU/ml IL-2 and around 10 ug/ml peptide pools. The receptor comes from a human donor who had recovered from COVID-19. The V and J genes are TRBV28 and TRBJ1-5; D uncertain. The input for sequencing was CD4+ T cells from blood, cultured in vitro, taken about 7 months after SARS-CoV-2 vaccination. Here the CDR3 reads CASRGSAVNQPQHF. The CDR3, as DNA: TGTGCCAGCAGGGGGAGTGCTGTCAATCAGCCCCAGCATTTT.